This paragraph reports one TCR beta chain. PCR employed 60 Vbeta and 13 Jbeta primers. Libraries were prepared by immunoSEQ multiplex PCR; TCRdb keeps only in-frame clonotypes and omits some of them. The table has about 76,000 clones, approximately 72% seen once. The data stem from a study of cytomegalovirus exposure and HLA in healthy donors. Sequencing was carried out using PBMCs. The clonotype originates from a woman aged 35 to 49 in good health and CMV-seropositive.

This CDR3 reads CASSRLVTSYEQYF. Here the CDR3 DNA reads TGTGCCAGCAGCAGACTAGTGACCTCCTACGAGCAGTACTTC. The chain uses TRBV7-2 and TRBJ2-7, with a tentative D call TRBD2 (6 bases). CDR1 and CDR2 (germline): SGHTA, FQGNSA. The CDR3 loop spans 14 amino acids. Trimming took 5 bases from V and 0 from J, leaving 11 bases between them.